The rows below give T cell receptor beta chains drawn from one sample of a study of blood T cells in healthy people across ages. MiXCR, run by TCRdb on the 5' RACE reads, gives a single entry per CDR3 protein. The profile covers about 1,800,000 distinct CDR3 sequences, with 28% appearing a single time and roughly 8.2% taken by the ten largest. Material for sequencing was blood. The receptor set was obtained from a woman in her 30s in good health. The CDR3 runs from the conserved cysteine through the conserved F or W. A D gene is named only where the DNA matches it firmly. The size entry is marked missing in some rows and otherwise reads once, few, many or a size class.

TRBJ1-6 | - | TRBV10-3 | few | CAAGEGRENSPLHF | TGTGCCGCAGGCGAGGGACGGGAAAATTCACCCCTCCACTTT
TRBJ2-1 | TRBD2 | TRBV2 | - | CASSEKGLAGGEQFF | TGTGCCAGCAGTGAAAAGGGACTAGCGGGGGGCGAGCAGTTCTTC
TRBJ2-1 | - | TRBV6-1 | few | CASSSELDRYYHEQFF | TGTGCCAGCAGTTCTGAATTGGACAGATACTACCATGAGCAGTTCTTC
TRBJ2-3 | - | TRBV4-3 | few | CASSHAAGTATYTDTQYF | TGCGCCAGCAGCCATGCCGCCGGGACTGCTACCTACACAGATACGCAGTATTTT
TRBJ2-2 | TRBD2 | TRBV3-1 | - | CASSRAGGFELFF | TGTGCCAGCAGCCGAGCGGGAGGGTTTGAGCTGTTTTTT
TRBJ1-6 | - | TRBV11-2 | - | CASSLLRNSPLHF | TGTGCCAGCAGCTTACTTCGCAATTCACCCCTCCACTTT
TRBJ2-1 | TRBD2 | TRBV5-1 | - | CASSTASGTYNEQFF | TGCGCCAGCAGCACAGCTAGCGGAACCTACAATGAGCAGTTCTTC
TRBJ2-7 | - | TRBV6-5 | - | CASSYMVTEDFSYEQYF | TGTGCCAGCAGTTACATGGTCACGGAGGATTTCTCCTACGAGCAGTACTTC
TRBJ2-7 | - | TRBV14 | few | CASRPSGQGYEQYF | TGTGCCAGCAGACCTTCAGGGCAGGGCTACGAGCAGTACTTC
TRBJ1-2 | - | TRBV5-6 | - | CASSLGLAGNYGYTF | TGTGCCAGCAGCTTGGGCCTAGCTGGAAATTATGGCTACACCTTC
TRBJ2-6 | - | TRBV9 | - | CASSGATLSGANVLTF | TGTGCCAGCAGCGGCGCGACACTCTCTGGGGCCAACGTCCTGACTTTC
TRBJ2-7 | TRBD1 | TRBV15 | - | CATSVNRGPSGYEQYF | TGTGCCACCAGCGTGAACAGGGGGCCGTCGGGGTACGAGCAGTACTTC
TRBJ2-1 | TRBD1 | TRBV10-2 | few | CASSVPGGTDEQFF | TGCGCCAGCAGTGTGCCAGGGGGCACGGATGAGCAGTTCTTC
TRBJ1-1 | - | TRBV20-1 | - | CSARDPQVLNTEAFF | TGCAGTGCTAGAGATCCCCAGGTCCTGAACACTGAAGCTTTCTTT
TRBJ2-5 | - | TRBV5-6 | few | CASSFEDGSTQYF | TGTGCCAGCAGCTTTGAAGACGGGTCGACCCAGTACTTC